This T cell receptor (beta chain) was observed in a study of technical replicates of blood from a handful of donors. Trimming cost V 5 bases and J 1 base, with 8 bases left between them. The CDR3 spans 13 residues. Germline-derived CDR1 and CDR2 are SGHAT and FQNNGV. Clones were read by immunoSEQ multiplex PCR, and TCRdb kept only the in-frame ones, dropping some. This sample has 91,000 or so clones, with approximately 94% found just once. Material: T cells isolated from PBMCs. This receptor was obtained from a human donor in good health. The V gene is TRBV11-2, the J gene TRBJ1-1, with a weak D call TRBD1 (5 bases). The CDR3 loop is CASSLQGNTEAFF. DNA for the CDR3: TGTGCCAGCAGCCTGCAGGGGAACACTGAAGCTTTCTTT. The full variable domain, in which reference TRBV11-2 and TRBJ1-1 provide the parts outside the CDR3, is EAGVAQSPRYKIIEKRQSVAFWCNPISGHATLYWYQQILGQGPKLLIQFQNNGVVDDSQLPKDRFSAERLKGVDSTLKIQPAKLEDSAVYLCASSLQGNTEAFFGQGTRLTVV.